The clone carrying this T cell receptor (beta chain) appeared a single time. Antigen unknown. Assay: immunoSEQ multiplex PCR; the TCRdb copy retains only in-frame clones and omits some. The sample shows 140,000 to 150,000 clones, 92% of them seen only once. These data are taken from a study of T cell responses to AZD1222 COVID-19 vaccine. Study-level findings and limits: None of the repertoires were sampled until the peak T cell response had passed. Only a handful of AZD1222 recipients were seropositive at baseline. Females outnumbered males among donors, who were mostly white British; clonal diversity was possibly underestimated.

This specimen consisted of peripheral blood, obtained on day 0 of AZD1222 vaccination. The clonotype comes from an adult in good health.

The CDR3 region is CASSLFLGGYTF. As DNA, the CDR3 is TGTGCCAGCAGCTTATTTCTGGGCGGCTACACCTTC. The rearrangement links TRBV5-6 to TRBJ1-2; D is uncertain. The germline CDR1 and CDR2 sequences are SGHDT and YYEEEE. V gave up 2 bases and J gave up 8 bases, with 10 bases separating them. This CDR3 is built from 12 residues.